Given below is one T cell receptor (beta chain) in context. This record comes from a study of cytomegalovirus exposure and HLA in healthy donors. Study-wide background: From donors who were HLA-typed, an early data release held 80 million or so unique TCRs.

The PCR contained 60 Vbeta and 13 Jbeta primers. Method: immunoSEQ multiplex PCR; TCRdb's copy keeps in-frame clones and lacks some. Altogether hundreds of thousands of clones are present, around 66% being singletons, with the ten largest covering around 2.3%. V gave up 2 bases and J gave up 1 base; unmatched junction bases: 4. This CDR3 has 17 residues. Germline assignment: CDR1 SGDLS and CDR2 YYNGEE. This sequence was found in a female donor in good health and CMV-seronegative. This chain connects TRBV9 to TRBJ2-2; 11 bases are a match to TRBD2. The specimen was PBMCs. The CDR3 region has the DNA TGTGCCAGCAGCGTCCGAGGACTAGCGGGGAACACCGGGGAGCTGTTTTTT. Encoded protein: CASSVRGLAGNTGELFF.